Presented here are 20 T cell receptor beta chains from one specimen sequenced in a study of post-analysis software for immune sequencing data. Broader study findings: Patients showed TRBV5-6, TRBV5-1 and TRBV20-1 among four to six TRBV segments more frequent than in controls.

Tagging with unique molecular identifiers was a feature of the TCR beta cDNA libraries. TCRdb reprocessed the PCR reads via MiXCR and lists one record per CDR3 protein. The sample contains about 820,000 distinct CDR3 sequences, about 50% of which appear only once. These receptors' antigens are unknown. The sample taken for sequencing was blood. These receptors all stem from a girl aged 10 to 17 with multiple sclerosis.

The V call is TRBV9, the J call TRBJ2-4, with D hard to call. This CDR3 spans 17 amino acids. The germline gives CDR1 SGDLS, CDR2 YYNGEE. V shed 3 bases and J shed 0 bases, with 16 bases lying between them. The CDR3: CASSASPQELAKNIQYF. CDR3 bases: TGTGCCAGCAGCGCCTCCCCCCAGGAGTTAGCCAAAAACATTCAGTACTTC.

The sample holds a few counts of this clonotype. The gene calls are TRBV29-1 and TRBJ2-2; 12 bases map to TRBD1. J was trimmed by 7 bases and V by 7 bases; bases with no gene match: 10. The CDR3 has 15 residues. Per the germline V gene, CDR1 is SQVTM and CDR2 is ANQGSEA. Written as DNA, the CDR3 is TGCAGCGCTCCGGGACAGGGGGCTAAGGGCGGGGAGCTGTTTTTT. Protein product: CSAPGQGAKGGELFF.

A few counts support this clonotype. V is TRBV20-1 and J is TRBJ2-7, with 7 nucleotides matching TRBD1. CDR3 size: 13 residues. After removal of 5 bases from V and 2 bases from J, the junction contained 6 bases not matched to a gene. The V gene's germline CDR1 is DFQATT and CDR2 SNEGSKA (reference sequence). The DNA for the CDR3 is TGCAGTGCTTCGGACAGGAACCCCTACGAGCAGTACTTC. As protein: CSASDRNPYEQYF.

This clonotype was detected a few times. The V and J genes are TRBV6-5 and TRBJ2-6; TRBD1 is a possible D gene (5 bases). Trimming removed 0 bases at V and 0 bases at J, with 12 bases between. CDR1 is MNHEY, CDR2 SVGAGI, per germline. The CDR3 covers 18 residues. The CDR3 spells CASSYSQGLNSGANVLTF. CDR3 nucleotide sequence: TGTGCCAGCAGTTACTCGCAGGGTCTAAACTCTGGGGCCAACGTCCTGACTTTC.

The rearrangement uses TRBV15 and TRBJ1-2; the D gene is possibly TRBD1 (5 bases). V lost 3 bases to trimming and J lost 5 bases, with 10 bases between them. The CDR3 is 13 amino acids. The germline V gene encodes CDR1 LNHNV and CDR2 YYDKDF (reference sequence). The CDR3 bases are TGTGCCACCAGCAGTGGGGGTAGTTATGGCTACACCTTC. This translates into CATSSGGSYGYTF.

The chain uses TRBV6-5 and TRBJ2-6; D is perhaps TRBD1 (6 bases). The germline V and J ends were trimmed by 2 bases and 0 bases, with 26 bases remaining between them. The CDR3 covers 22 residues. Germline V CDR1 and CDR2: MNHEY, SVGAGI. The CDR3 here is CASSYLEAEVGRGSSGANVLTF. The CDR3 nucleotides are TGTGCCAGCAGTTACCTCGAGGCGGAGGTCGGCAGGGGCAGCTCTGGGGCCAACGTCCTGACTTTC.

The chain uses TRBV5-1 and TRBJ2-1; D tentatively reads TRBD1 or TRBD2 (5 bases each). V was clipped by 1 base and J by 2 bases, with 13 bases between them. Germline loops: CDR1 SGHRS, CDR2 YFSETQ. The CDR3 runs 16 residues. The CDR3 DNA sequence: TGCGCCAGCAGCTTGAGGGACCCCTTAACCTACAATGAGCAGTTCTTC. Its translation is CASSLRDPLTYNEQFF.

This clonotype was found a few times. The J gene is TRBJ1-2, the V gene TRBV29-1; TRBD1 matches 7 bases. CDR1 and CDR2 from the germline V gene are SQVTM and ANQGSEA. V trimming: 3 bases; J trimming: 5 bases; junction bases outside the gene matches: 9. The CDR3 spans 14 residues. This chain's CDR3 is CSVDKDRRGYGYTF. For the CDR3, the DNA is TGCAGCGTTGATAAGGACAGGCGAGGTTATGGCTACACCTTC. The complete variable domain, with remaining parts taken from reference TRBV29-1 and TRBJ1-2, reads SAVISQKPSRDICQRGTSLTIQCQVDSQVTMMFWYRQQPGQSLTLIATANQGSEATYESGFVIDKFPISRPNLTFSTLTVSNMSPEDSSIYLCSVDKDRRGYGYTFGSGTRLTVV.

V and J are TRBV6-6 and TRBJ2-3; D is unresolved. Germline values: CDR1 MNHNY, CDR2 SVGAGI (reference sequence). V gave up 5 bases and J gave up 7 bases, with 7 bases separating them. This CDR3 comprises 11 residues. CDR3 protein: CASSQTNTQYF. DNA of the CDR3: TGTGCCAGCAGTCAGACGAATACGCAGTATTTT.

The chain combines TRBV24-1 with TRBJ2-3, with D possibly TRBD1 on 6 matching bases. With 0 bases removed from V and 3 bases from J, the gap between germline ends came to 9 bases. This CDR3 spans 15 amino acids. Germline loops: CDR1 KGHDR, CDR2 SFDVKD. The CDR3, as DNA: TGTGCCACCAGTGATTTGGAGGGGGATACAGATACGCAGTATTTT. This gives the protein CATSDLEGDTDTQYF.

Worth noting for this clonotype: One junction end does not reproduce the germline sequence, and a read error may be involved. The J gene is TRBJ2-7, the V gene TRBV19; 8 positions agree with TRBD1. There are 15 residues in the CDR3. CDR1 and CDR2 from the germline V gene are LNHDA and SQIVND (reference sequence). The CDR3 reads CAGSIGQGARDEQYF. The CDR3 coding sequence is TGTGCCGGTAGTATTGGCCAGGGGGCGCGAGACGAGCAGTACTTC.

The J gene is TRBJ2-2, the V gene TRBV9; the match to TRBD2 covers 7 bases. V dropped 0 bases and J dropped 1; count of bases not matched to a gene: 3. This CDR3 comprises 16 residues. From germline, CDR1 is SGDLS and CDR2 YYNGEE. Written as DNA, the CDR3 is TGTGCCAGCAGCGTAGGGCGGGAGTGGAACACCGGGGAGCTGTTTTTT. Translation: CASSVGREWNTGELFF.

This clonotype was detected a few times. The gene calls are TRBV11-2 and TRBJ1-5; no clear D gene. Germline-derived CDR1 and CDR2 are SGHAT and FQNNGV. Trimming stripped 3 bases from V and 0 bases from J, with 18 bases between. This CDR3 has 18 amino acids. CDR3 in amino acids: CASSLGSYGLNSNQPQHF. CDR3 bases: TGTGCCAGCAGCTTGGGCAGTTATGGGCTGAATAGCAATCAGCCCCAGCATTTT.

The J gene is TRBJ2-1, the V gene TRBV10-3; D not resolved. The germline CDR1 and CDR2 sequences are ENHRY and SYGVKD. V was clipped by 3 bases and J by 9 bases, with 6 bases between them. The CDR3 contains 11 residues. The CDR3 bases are TGTGCCATCAGTGAATTAACTGAGCAGTTCTTC. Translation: CAISELTEQFF.

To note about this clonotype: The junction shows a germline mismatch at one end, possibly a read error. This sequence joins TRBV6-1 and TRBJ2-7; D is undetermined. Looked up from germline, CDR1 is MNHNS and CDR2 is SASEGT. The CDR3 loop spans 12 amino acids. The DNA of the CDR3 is TGTGCCAGCGGTGAAACAACCTACGAGCAGTACTTC. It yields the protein CASGETTYEQYF.

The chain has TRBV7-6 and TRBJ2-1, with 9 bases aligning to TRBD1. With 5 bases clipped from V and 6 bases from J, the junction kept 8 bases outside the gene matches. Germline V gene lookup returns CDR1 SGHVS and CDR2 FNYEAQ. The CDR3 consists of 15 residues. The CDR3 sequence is CASSPGQGLVNEQFF. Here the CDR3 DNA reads TGTGCCAGCAGCCCTGGACAGGGGCTCGTCAATGAGCAGTTCTTC. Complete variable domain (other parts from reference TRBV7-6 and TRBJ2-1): GAGVSQSPRYKVTKRGQDVALRCDPISGHVSLYWYRQALGQGPEFLTYFNYEAQQDKSGLPNDRFSAERPEGSISTLTIQRTEQRDSAMYRCASSPGQGLVNEQFFGPGTRLTVL.

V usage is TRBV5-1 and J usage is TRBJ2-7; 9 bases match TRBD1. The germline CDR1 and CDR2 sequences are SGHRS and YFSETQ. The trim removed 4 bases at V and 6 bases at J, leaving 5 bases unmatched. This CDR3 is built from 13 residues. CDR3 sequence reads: CASSVNRGLEQYF. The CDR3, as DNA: TGCGCCAGCAGCGTGAACAGGGGGCTCGAGCAGTACTTC.

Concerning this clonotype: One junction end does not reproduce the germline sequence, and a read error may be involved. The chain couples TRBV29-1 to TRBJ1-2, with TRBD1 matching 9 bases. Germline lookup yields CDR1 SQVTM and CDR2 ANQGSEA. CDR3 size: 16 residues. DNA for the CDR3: TGCAGCGTTGAAACCGGGACAGGGTCAACAGACTATGGCCACACCTTC. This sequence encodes CSVETGTGSTDYGHTF.

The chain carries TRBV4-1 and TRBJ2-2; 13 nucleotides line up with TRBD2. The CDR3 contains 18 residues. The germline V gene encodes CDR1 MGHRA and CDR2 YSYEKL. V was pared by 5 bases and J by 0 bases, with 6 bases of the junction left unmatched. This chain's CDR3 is CASSSRTSGGANTGELFF. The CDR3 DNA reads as TGCGCCAGCAGCTCCAGGACTAGCGGGGGAGCGAACACCGGGGAGCTGTTTTTT.

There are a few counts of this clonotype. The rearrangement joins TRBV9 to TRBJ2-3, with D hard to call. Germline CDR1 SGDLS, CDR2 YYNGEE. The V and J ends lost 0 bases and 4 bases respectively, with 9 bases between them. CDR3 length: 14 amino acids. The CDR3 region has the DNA TGTGCCAGCAGCGTAGACCCTGGCGCAGATACGCAGTATTTT. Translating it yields CASSVDPGADTQYF.